The 31 T cell receptor beta chains below were found in one sample sequenced in a study of T cells expressing NK-cell markers. For each CDR3 protein, TCRdb gives one entry from its re-call of the 5' RACE reads, without DNA. The listing records about 170,000 distinct CDR3 sequences. What was sequenced was blood T cells: a sorted CD56 or NKG2C T cell subset, CD4+ or CD8+ T cells, or bulk PBMC T cells (not recorded which). These receptor sequences come from a man aged 18-70 years in good health.

The chain's CDR3 is CASKLGSNTGELFF. The chain combines TRBV4-1 with TRBJ2-2; TCRdb gives TRBD2 as the D gene, but with no DNA this cannot be confirmed. The CDR3 totals 14 residues. Germline CDR1 and CDR2: MGHRA and YSYEKL.

The rearrangement uses TRBV15 and TRBJ1-2. Germline CDR1 LNHNV, CDR2 YYDKDF (reference sequence). The CDR3 covers 15 residues. CDR3 loop: CATSRDLSGNYGYTF.

The genes are TRBV4-2 and TRBJ2-7; TCRdb outputs TRBD1, but without DNA this stays unchecked. Germline CDR1 LGHNA, CDR2 YNFKEQ. CDR3 length equals 13 residues. The chain's CDR3 is CASSTGRNYEQYF.

The V and J genes are TRBV20-1 and TRBJ1-2; TCRdb's D gene call, TRBD1, goes unchecked for lack of DNA. The CDR3 loop spans 12 amino acids. CDR1 is DFQATT and CDR2 is SNEGSKA in the germline V gene (reference sequence). CDR3 in amino acids: CSARGTDYGYTF.

This chain joins TRBV5-1 and TRBJ2-1. The CDR3 contains 16 residues. Germline V gene sequence: CDR1 SGHRS, CDR2 YFSETQ. The CDR3 here is CASSWDRVGAHNEQFF.

The chain uses TRBV24-1 and TRBJ1-5. The length of the CDR3 is 13 residues. Per germline, CDR1 KGHDR and CDR2 SFDVKD. The CDR3 is CATSDSQFGPQHF.

This sequence joins TRBV2 and TRBJ2-5; TCRdb names TRBD1, which stays unverified in the absence of DNA. This CDR3 is 15 amino acids long. Germline values: CDR1 SNHLY, CDR2 FYNNEI. The CDR3: CASSALTGTEVKEYF.

The J gene is TRBJ2-3, the V gene TRBV5-1; TCRdb selects TRBD2, and the lack of DNA leaves this call unchecked. CDR3 size: 16 residues. The germline V gene encodes CDR1 SGHRS and CDR2 YFSETQ. The CDR3 is CASSPERGGLPDTQYF.

The chain has TRBV6-6 and TRBJ1-1. The CDR3 runs 13 residues. Germline lookup yields CDR1 MNHNY and CDR2 SVGAGI (reference sequence). CDR3 in amino acids: CASSSDLNTEAFF.

This rearrangement joins TRBV12-3 or TRBV12-4 to TRBJ1-1; the TRBD1 assignment by TCRdb is unverifiable without DNA. This CDR3 has 14 amino acids. CDR3: CATGQGDRNTEAFF.

The chain couples TRBV20-1 to TRBJ2-7; TCRdb selects TRBD2, and the lack of DNA leaves this call unchecked. The CDR3 runs 16 residues. Per the germline V gene, CDR1 is DFQATT and CDR2 is SNEGSKA (reference sequence). CDR3 residues: CSARASAPGLAAEQYF.

V usage is TRBV28 and J usage is TRBJ2-7; TCRdb gives TRBD1 as the D gene, but with no DNA this cannot be confirmed. There are 14 residues in the CDR3. Germline V CDR1 and CDR2: MDHEN, SYDVKM. This chain's CDR3 is CASSFAGQGYEQYF.

This chain's CDR3 is CASSLSTGLGETQYF. This chain joins TRBV11-3 and TRBJ2-5; TCRdb returns TRBD2, unconfirmable since there is no DNA. The CDR3 spans 15 residues. CDR1 is SGHNT, CDR2 YENEEA, per germline.

This chain uses TRBV11-2 with TRBJ2-5; TCRdb proposes TRBD2, but this gene call is untestable without DNA. This CDR3 spans 16 amino acids. Looked up from germline, CDR1 is SGHAT and CDR2 is FQNNGV. The CDR3 sequence: CASSKGLAVLYETQYF.

The chain uses TRBV12-3 or TRBV12-4 and TRBJ1-5. The CDR3 has 14 residues. CDR3 amino acids: CASSLLDGYQPQHF.

The genes are TRBV20-1 and TRBJ2-7; TCRdb lists TRBD1, though no DNA is available to test this call. Germline CDR1 reads DFQATT; CDR2 reads SNEGSKA (reference sequence). The CDR3 has 16 amino acids. The CDR3 sequence: CSAALFWGQARDEQYF.

The rearrangement uses TRBV19 and TRBJ2-1; the TCRdb call, TRBD2, lacks DNA for checking. Germline CDR1 and CDR2: LNHDA and SQIVND (reference sequence). CDR3 size: 16 residues. Here the CDR3 reads CASSMVAGGLYNEQFF.

The CDR3 sequence is CASRPGPVGSNQPQHF. The chain joins TRBV6-5 to TRBJ1-5; TCRdb picks TRBD1, but there is no DNA to check that call. The CDR3 contains 16 residues. Germline V CDR1 and CDR2: MNHEY, SVGAGI.

The chain recombines TRBV5-1 with TRBJ2-1; no DNA is available, so the TRBD1 call from TCRdb remains unchecked. This CDR3 region has 15 residues. CDR1 is SGHRS and CDR2 is YFSETQ in the germline V gene. The CDR3 here is CASSSGQGTYNEQFF.

The chain couples TRBV6-1 to TRBJ2-3; the D call from TCRdb, TRBD2, cannot be confirmed without DNA. Germline V CDR1 and CDR2: MNHNS, SASEGT. The CDR3 length is 17 residues. CDR3 amino acids: CASSEARGGVGTDTQYF.

J is TRBJ2-2 and V is TRBV7-2; without DNA, the TCRdb call of TRBD2 cannot be checked. The CDR3 runs to 15 residues. In germline, CDR1 is SGHTA, CDR2 FQGNSA. The CDR3 sequence is CASSYYGGSNGELFF.

The chain couples TRBV29-1 to TRBJ2-2; the D gene TCRdb calls, TRBD1, cannot be checked with no DNA. Germline V lookup: CDR1 SQVTM, CDR2 ANQGSEA. The CDR3 length is 18 residues. CDR3 loop: CSVVPWGTPGQDTGELFF.

This sequence joins TRBV7-9 and TRBJ1-1. This CDR3 region has 14 residues. Germline-derived CDR1 and CDR2 are SEHNR and FQNEAQ (reference sequence). The CDR3 region is CASTLGLAGEGAFF.

This chain uses TRBV7-2 with TRBJ2-1; TCRdb indicates TRBD1, and absent DNA this call remains unverified. This CDR3 has 16 amino acids. Germline V gives CDR1 SGHTA, CDR2 FQGNSA. CDR3 amino acids: CASSLGAGSMGDEQFF.

The chain couples TRBV7-9 to TRBJ2-1. Germline V lookup: CDR1 SEHNR, CDR2 FQNEAQ (reference sequence). This CDR3 spans 16 amino acids. The CDR3 sequence is CASSLGVSPTYNEQFF.

The chain couples TRBV5-1 to TRBJ1-3; no DNA is available, so the TRBD1 call from TCRdb remains unchecked. There are 15 residues in the CDR3. Germline CDR1 and CDR2: SGHRS and YFSETQ. This chain's CDR3 is CASSLDSGTGNTIYF.

The J gene is TRBJ2-7, the V gene TRBV7-8; absent DNA, TCRdb's TRBD2 call cannot be checked. Germline V CDR1 and CDR2: SGHVS, FQNEAQ. The CDR3 consists of 15 residues. The CDR3 reads CASSSPPSGVDEQYF.

The J gene is TRBJ2-1, the V gene TRBV7-7; TCRdb selects TRBD1, and the lack of DNA leaves this call unchecked. The CDR3 loop spans 15 amino acids. Looked up from germline, CDR1 is SSHAT and CDR2 is FNYEAQ (reference sequence). CDR3 residues: CASSQGRGLYNEQFF.

This rearrangement joins TRBV20-1 to TRBJ1-2; as DNA is missing, the TRBD1 call by TCRdb cannot be tested. The CDR3 runs 15 residues. Germline CDR1 and CDR2: DFQATT and SNEGSKA (reference sequence). CDR3 sequence: CSARDYGRGKDGYTF.

V is TRBV20-1 and J is TRBJ1-5; the D call of TRBD1 rests on TCRdb alone, since no DNA is present to check it. Germline V gene data show CDR1 as DFQATT and CDR2 as SNEGSKA (reference sequence). The CDR3 has 15 residues. CDR3 residues: CSASGGTGGSQPQHF.

V is TRBV20-1 and J is TRBJ2-1; with no DNA, the TCRdb D assignment of TRBD1 cannot be verified. Germline CDR1 DFQATT, CDR2 SNEGSKA (reference sequence). The CDR3 spans 13 residues. This chain's CDR3 is CSASPGVLSEQFF.